The 20 T cell receptor beta chains listed next were all sequenced from one sample in a study of shared clonotypes between healthy human individuals. Sequencing was performed with immunoSEQ multiplex PCR; in TCRdb, only in-frame clones are kept and a portion is missing. The sample holds 1.5 million to 2.5 million clones, just under 95% seen once. Naive CD8 cells, CD45RO-negative and positively selected for CCR7, excluded terminally differentiated effector memory CD45RA+ cells. The sample taken for sequencing was naive CD8+ T cells sorted from blood. These receptors were taken from a man between 18 and 35 years old in good health.

The J gene is TRBJ1-1, the V gene TRBV5-1; 9 bases match TRBD1. Germline CDR1 and CDR2: SGHRS and YFSETQ. The CDR3 extends over 15 amino acids. Trimming took 3 bases from V and 1 from J; bases not matched to a gene: 4. CDR3 nucleotides: TGCGCCAGCAGCTGGACAGGGGCCGAGAACACTGAAGCTTTCTTT. It yields the protein CASSWTGAENTEAFF.

The chain combines TRBV7-2 with TRBJ2-7; D gene ambiguous. V lost 6 bases and J 2 bases, leaving 20 bases between the germline ends. This CDR3 has 16 residues. The V gene's germline CDR1 is SGHTA and CDR2 FQGNSA. Here the CDR3 reads CASRGSSKDGTYEQYF. The CDR3 DNA is TGTGCCAGCAGGGGCTCCTCGAAGGACGGAACCTACGAGCAGTACTTC.

The chain recombines TRBV5-1 with TRBJ1-3; D unresolved. Trimming left V 10 bases short and J 3 bases short, with 11 bases between. This CDR3 has 12 amino acids. Germline lookup yields CDR1 SGHRS and CDR2 YFSETQ. The CDR3 DNA reads as TGCGCCTCCGCGGATGATGGAAACACCATATATTTT. Amino acid sequence: CASADDGNTIYF.

The chain uses TRBV19 and TRBJ2-5; D may be TRBD2 (5 bases). In germline, CDR1 is LNHDA, CDR2 SQIVND (reference sequence). The CDR3 extends over 15 amino acids. With 0 bases removed from V and 3 bases from J, the gap between germline ends came to 11 bases. The CDR3 region has the DNA TGTGCCAGTAGTATAGATTTGGAGGAAAAAGAGACCCAGTACTTC. This translates into CASSIDLEEKETQYF. The whole variable domain, filled in from reference TRBV19 and TRBJ2-5, reads DGGITQSPKYLFRKEGQNVTLSCEQNLNHDAMYWYRQDPGQGLRLIYYSQIVNDFQKGDIAEGYSVSREKKESFPLTVTSAQKNPTAFYLCASSIDLEEKETQYFGPGTRLLVL.

The chain couples TRBV7-9 to TRBJ1-5; no clear D. The CDR3 is made up of 16 amino acids. Germline lookup yields CDR1 SEHNR and CDR2 FQNEAQ (reference sequence). V was pared by 1 base and J by 3 bases, with 13 bases between. The CDR3 protein is CASSLDAGLDNQPQHF. The CDR3 coding sequence is TGTGCCAGCAGCTTAGACGCGGGATTAGACAATCAGCCCCAGCATTTT.

V and J are TRBV28 and TRBJ2-3; D is undetermined. Looked up from germline, CDR1 is MDHEN and CDR2 is SYDVKM. V lost 10 bases and J 3 bases, leaving 17 bases between the germline ends. This CDR3 has 14 residues. CDR3: CATGGAVSTDTQYF. The CDR3 region has the DNA TGTGCCACCGGCGGCGCGGTCTCGACAGATACGCAGTATTTT.

As for this clone: The sample has other DNA sequences that encode this CDR3 too. The chain employs TRBV11-2 and TRBJ1-1, with 9 bases that match TRBD1. Germline V gene sequence: CDR1 SGHAT, CDR2 FQNNGV. J was trimmed by 3 bases and V by 4 bases; bases with no gene match: 3. The CDR3 spans 14 residues. CDR3 DNA: TGTGCCAGCAGCTACAGGGGGCCGGACACTGAAGCTTTCTTT. Translating gives CASSYRGPDTEAFF.

The chain links TRBV15 to TRBJ2-3; D is unclear. There are 13 residues in the CDR3. The V and J ends lost 0 bases and 4 bases respectively, with 5 bases between them. Germline V gene lookup returns CDR1 LNHNV and CDR2 YYDKDF (reference sequence). This CDR3 reads CATSRDISDTQYF. The DNA for the CDR3 is TGTGCCACCAGCAGAGATATTTCAGATACGCAGTATTTT.

Note on this clone: The identical CDR3 is also encoded by other nucleotide sequences in the sample. This chain uses TRBV27 with TRBJ2-7; no definite D call. Germline CDR1 is MNHEY and CDR2 is SMNVEV (reference sequence). This CDR3 region has 14 residues. Trimming shortened V by 3 bases and J by 2 bases, and 11 bases separated the two germline ends. The CDR3 nucleotides read TGTGCCAGCAGTTTCTCGGGCCCCACCTACGAGCAGTACTTC. It encodes CASSFSGPTYEQYF.

The chain is built from TRBV6-5 and TRBJ1-1, with unresolved D. This CDR3 is 15 amino acids long. Trimming pared 0 bases from V and 0 bases from J, leaving 8 bases between. CDR1 is MNHEY and CDR2 is SVGAGI in the germline V gene. DNA for the CDR3: TGTGCCAGCAGTTACTCTGGCAACCTGAACACTGAAGCTTTCTTT. It yields the protein CASSYSGNLNTEAFF.

The V gene is TRBV6-1, the J gene TRBJ2-1; 16 nucleotides match TRBD2. The CDR3 contains 20 residues. Germline CDR1 MNHNS, CDR2 SASEGT. V was pared by 3 bases and J by 2 bases, with 10 bases of the junction left unmatched. The CDR3 region has the DNA TGTGCCAGCAGTGACCCGGGACTAGCGGGAGGGCCGATACCCTACAATGAGCAGTTCTTC. Protein product: CASSDPGLAGGPIPYNEQFF.

The chain joins TRBV29-1 to TRBJ1-2; D perhaps matches TRBD1 (5 bases). The CDR3 is 16 residues long. CDR1 SQVTM and CDR2 ANQGSEA come from the germline V gene. V was clipped by 1 base and J by 2 bases, with 17 bases between them. The CDR3 loop is CSVEGDRGDPNYGYTF. DNA of the CDR3: TGCAGCGTTGAAGGCGATCGGGGGGATCCAAACTATGGCTACACCTTC.

This clone was detected only a few times. The DNA for the CDR3 is TGTGCCAGCAGTTTAAATATTTGGCACGATAGCAATCAGCCCCAGCATTTT. It codes for CASSLNIWHDSNQPQHF. The V call is TRBV5-6, the J call TRBJ1-5; no reliable D call. The germline gives CDR1 SGHDT, CDR2 YYEEEE. There are 17 residues in the CDR3. V was trimmed by 5 bases and J by 0 bases, leaving 18 bases between them.

The V and J genes are TRBV7-9 and TRBJ2-7, with 8 bases that match TRBD2. The CDR3 is 17 amino acids. V was clipped by 5 bases and J by 2 bases; unmatched bases: 14. The germline CDR1 and CDR2 sequences are SEHNR and FQNEAQ (reference sequence). This chain's CDR3 is CASSQAGGGRIAYEQYF. The CDR3 nucleotides are TGTGCCAGCAGCCAGGCGGGGGGCGGGAGGATCGCCTACGAGCAGTACTTC.

In regard to this clone: Relative to the germline gene, one junction end is altered; a read error may explain this. This chain joins TRBV7-7 and TRBJ2-7; D possibly uses TRBD1 or TRBD2 (7 bases each). Germline CDR1 and CDR2: SSHAT and FNYEAQ (reference sequence). CDR3 length equals 15 residues. The CDR3 DNA follows: TGTGCTAGCAGCTTAGGGGGGGACAGCTCCTACGAGCAGTACTTC. Protein: CASSLGGDSSYEQYF.

This clone was seen only once. The rearrangement joins TRBV7-6 to TRBJ1-3, with a weak D call TRBD1 (5 bases). Germline V lookup: CDR1 SGHVS, CDR2 FNYEAQ. CDR3 length: 15 residues. Trimming took 4 bases from V and 0 from J, leaving 10 bases between them. CDR3 sequence (DNA): TGTGCCAGCAGCTCCACCCAGGGCTCTGGAAACACCATATATTTT. It codes for CASSSTQGSGNTIYF.

The chain combines TRBV6-1 with TRBJ2-7, with 8 nucleotides matching TRBD1. The CDR3 is 14 residues long. CDR1 is MNHNS, CDR2 SASEGT, per germline. With V trimmed by 7 bases and J by 0 bases, 5 bases remained unmatched. The CDR3 bases are TGTGCCAGCAACAACAGGGGGATCTCCTACGAGCAGTACTTC. It encodes CASNNRGISYEQYF.

The rearrangement links TRBV7-2 to TRBJ2-1; D unresolved. Germline CDR1 reads SGHTA; CDR2 reads FQGNSA. The CDR3 has 13 amino acids. V was trimmed by 2 bases and J by 3 bases, leaving 5 bases between them. CDR3 bases: TGTGCCAGCAGCTTATTTAACTACAATGAGCAGTTCTTC. This gives the protein CASSLFNYNEQFF.

This clone was seen once. This chain connects TRBV5-5 to TRBJ2-2, with D possibly matching TRBD1 (6 bases). The CDR3 is 16 amino acids. Germline V gene data show CDR1 as SGHKS and CDR2 as YYEKEE (reference sequence). V was clipped by 0 bases and J by 7 bases, with 16 bases between them. Here the CDR3 reads CASSLAAQGRGGELFF. The CDR3 nucleotides read TGTGCCAGCAGCTTGGCGGCACAGGGACGTGGCGGGGAGCTGTTTTTT. Full variable domain (missing parts from reference TRBV5-5 and TRBJ2-2): DAGVTQSPTHLIKTRGQQVTLRCSPISGHKSVSWYQQVLGQGPQFIFQYYEKEERGRGNFPDRFSARQFPNYSSELNVNALLLGDSALYLCASSLAAQGRGGELFFGEGSRLTVL.

A remark on this clone: The sample has other DNA sequences that encode this CDR3 too. The genes are TRBV27 and TRBJ1-5, with 9 bases that match TRBD1. The germline V gene encodes CDR1 MNHEY and CDR2 SMNVEV (reference sequence). V lost 6 bases and J lost 4; bases outside the gene matches: 7. CDR3 length equals 15 residues. DNA of the CDR3: TGTGCCAGCAGCCCCGGGACAGGGTCGAATCAGCCCCAGCATTTT. Translating gives CASSPGTGSNQPQHF.